This TCR beta chain was obtained from a study of blood T cell repertoires in COVID-19. Study in general: Samples came from the United States, Italy and Spain, spanning acute and convalescent COVID-19. T cells, B-cell-depleted T cells, or PBMCs supplied cDNA or gDNA.

Per the authors' pipeline: Estimates of nucleated cell counts were drawn from the amplification of reference gene primers. The repertoire was sequenced with immunoSEQ multiplex PCR; TCRdb's copy has only in-frame clones and lacks some. V, J and clone size derive from that table, while D and trimming were established from the DNA sequence. The repertoire holds about 26,000 clones, with roughly 70% as singletons. The V gene lost 5 bases and the J gene lost 1 base, with 8 bases spanning the gap. Per the germline V gene, CDR1 is KGHSH and CDR2 is LQKENI. This CDR3 is 13 amino acids long. The material sequenced was peripheral blood. The chain has TRBV18 and TRBJ1-1; D may be TRBD1 (6 bases). The clonotype comes from a man aged 55 to 70 with active or convalescent COVID-19. CDR3 sequence (DNA): TGTGCCAGCTCAGCGGACAGGAACACTGAAGCTTTCTTT. It specifies CASSADRNTEAFF.